This T cell receptor (beta chain) derives from a study of low-dose radiotherapy and immunotherapy resistance in tumors. In the study overall: With 1 Gy per fraction every two weeks, Cohort 2 accumulated 13 Gy across 26 weeks. On cycle 1 day 1, patients started four cycles of oral aspirin 300 mg daily.

The CDR3 consists of 17 residues. With 8 bases clipped from V and 0 bases from J, the junction kept 9 bases outside the gene matches. This clonotype has just one count. This likely came from a read error, as a far larger clone is one base away. The time point was: before trial treatment. Low-dose radiotherapy and low-dose cyclophosphamide, together with aspirin, ipilimumab and nivolumab, were given to donors. TRAV- and TRBV-specific primers, spanning alpha and beta chains, primed first-strand cDNA. The authors ran approximately 20 PCR cycles to amplify TCRs with a constant-region primer and V-primer adapter. TCRdb passed the reads through MiXCR, listing each CDR3 protein once. The profile covers some 85,000 distinct CDR3 sequences, with approximately 17% appearing a single time and about 5.5% taken by the ten largest.

The rearrangement links TRBV5-3 to TRBJ2-6, with TRBD2 matching over 9 bases. TRBV5-3 is annotated as an ORF whose role is uncertain. This receptor was taken from a male donor with prostate cancer. The sample here was PBMCs, taken before treatment. CDR3 sequence (DNA): TGTGCCAGCAGCCTAGGGACTAGCAGCTCTGGGGCCAACGTCCTGACTTTC. Its translation: CASSLGTSSSGANVLTF.